Each of the 13 T cell receptor beta chains below was sequenced from the same sample in a study of T cells in women clearing cervical HPV infection. Clones were sequenced by immunoSEQ multiplex PCR, and TCRdb holds only the in-frame ones, with some missing. This sample contains about 22,000 clones. Specimen: blood buffy coat. The origin of the receptors is a woman between 18 and 70 years old with a cervical HPV16 infection that either progressed to CIN3+ or cleared (not recorded which).

In the case of this clone: The DNA ends 3 residues before the CDR3 does, and the rest of the CDR3 is filled in from the germline J gene. The chain joins TRBV4-1 to TRBJ2-7, with TRBD1 matching over 7 bases. The J segment lost 3 bases and the V segment lost 1 base, leaving 3 bases of the junction unmatched. Germline CDR1 reads MGHRA; CDR2 reads YSYEKL. The CDR3 is 14 residues long. Here the CDR3 reads CASSQVTGLYEQYF. The sequenced part of the CDR3 DNA is TGCGCCAGCAGCCAAGTGACAGGGCTCTACGAG.

A remark on this clone: The CDR3 extends 3 residues past the end of the read, so its final part is completed from the germline J gene. The gene calls are TRBV20-1 and TRBJ2-5, with 16 nucleotides matching TRBD2. Germline trimming cut 4 bases from V and 2 bases from J; bases unmatched to any gene: 13. The CDR3 extends over 19 amino acids. Per the germline V gene, CDR1 is DFQATT and CDR2 is SNEGSKA (reference sequence). The CDR3 sequence: CSATAPGTSGRAGQETQYF. Partial CDR3 DNA: TGCAGTGCTACGGCCCCCGGGACTAGCGGGAGGGCGGGGCAAGAGACC.

With respect to this clone: The read terminates 3 residues before the CDR3 end, so the remaining end is supplied by the germline J gene. The chain uses TRBV15 and TRBJ2-5; 7 bases are shared with TRBD1. Germline V gene lookup returns CDR1 LNHNV and CDR2 YYDKDF (reference sequence). The CDR3 extends over 14 amino acids. With V trimmed by 3 bases and J by 7 bases, 8 bases remained unmatched. Partial CDR3 DNA: TGTGCCACCAGCAGGGACAGGTTTGAGGTGACC. Its translation is CATSRDRFEVT. The entire CDR3 is CATSRDRFEVTQYF. Drawing the rest from reference TRBV15 and TRBJ2-5, the complete variable domain is DAMVIQNPRYQVTQFGKPVTLSCSQTLNHNVMYWYQQKSSQAPKLLFHYYDKDFNNEADTPDNFQSRRPNTSFCFLDIRSPGLGDTAMYLCATSRDRFEVTQYFGPGTRLLVL.

With respect to this clone: Read sequence stops 3 residues before the CDR3 end, and the germline J gene provides the missing end. This chain uses TRBV7-3 with TRBJ2-5; D gene unclear. The CDR3 covers 13 residues. Between the trimmed V and J ends, which lost 5 bases and 5 bases, there was a span of 12 bases. CDR1 SGHTA and CDR2 FQGTGA come from the germline V gene. CDR3 region: CASSRTAQETQYF. The sequenced part of the CDR3 DNA is TGTGCCAGCAGCCGCACAGCCCAGGAGACC.

Of note for this clone: Coverage ceases 3 residues before the CDR3 finishes, and the germline J gene fills in the end. The chain carries TRBV20-1 and TRBJ2-1, with a possible D match to TRBD2 (5 bases). The CDR3 contains 14 residues. The germline CDR1 and CDR2 sequences are DFQATT and SNEGSKA (reference sequence). The ends were cut back, 5 bases at V and 1 base at J, with 12 bases in the middle. The CDR3 region is CSAYLRLSYNEQFF. The CDR3 DNA, read in part, is TGCAGTGCTTATCTACGACTATCCTACAATGAG.

Regarding this clone: The read comes to an end 3 residues before the CDR3 does, leaving the germline J gene to fill in the end. J is TRBJ1-5 and V is TRBV19; D remains ambiguous. The CDR3 length is 15 residues. V was pared by 7 bases and J by 3 bases, with 16 bases between. Germline V CDR1 and CDR2: LNHDA, SQIVND (reference sequence). The CDR3 loop reads CASKSTDTFNQPQHF. CDR3 bases read: TGTGCCAGTAAGTCCACAGACACTTTCAATCAGCCC.

The chain's CDR3 is CASSPAARETQYF. CDR3 DNA, as far as it was read: TGTGCCAGCTCACCAGCCGCTAGGGAGACC. The J gene is TRBJ2-5, the V gene TRBV18; D is ambiguous. The read comes to an end 3 residues before the CDR3 does, leaving the germline J gene to fill in the end. This CDR3 spans 13 amino acids. The germline V gene encodes CDR1 KGHSH and CDR2 LQKENI. Trimming took off 2 bases at V and 5 bases at J, with 9 bases between the two ends.

Notes on this clone: The observed sequence ends 3 residues before the CDR3 terminus, with the missing tail filled in from the germline J gene. The V call is TRBV7-6, the J call TRBJ2-1; D might be TRBD2 (5 bases). V lost 4 bases and J 9 bases, leaving 19 bases between the germline ends. This CDR3 has 15 residues. Per germline, CDR1 SGHVS and CDR2 FNYEAQ. The CDR3 DNA, read in part, is TGTGCCAGCAGCTCTAGCACTAAGGGTGGTATTGAG. Translated, it gives CASSSSTKGGIE. The complete CDR3 reads CASSSSTKGGIEQFF.

Comment on this clone: With the read ending 3 residues before the CDR3 end, the germline J gene is used to fill in that end. The rearrangement links TRBV5-4 to TRBJ2-4; 9 positions match TRBD1. Germline CDR1 reads SGHNT; CDR2 reads YYREEE (reference sequence). The CDR3 spans 14 residues. The CDR3 reads CASSPTGGEETQYF. Incomplete CDR3 DNA: TGTGCCAGCAGCCCTACAGGGGGCGAAGAGACT.

Comment on this clone: The read ends 3 residues shy of where the CDR3 ends; the end is completed using the germline J gene. The genes are TRBV7-9 and TRBJ2-2; 7 positions agree with TRBD1. There are 14 residues in the CDR3. Germline CDR1 is SEHNR and CDR2 is FQNEAQ (reference sequence). The sequenced part of the CDR3 DNA is TGTGCCAGCAGCCTCGACAGGGTCGGTGAAAAG. This encodes CASSLDRVGEK. The entire CDR3 is CASSLDRVGEKLFF.

Comments on this clone: The junction does not match germline at one end; this may be a read error. The read terminates 3 residues before the CDR3 end, so the remaining end is supplied by the germline J gene. This rearrangement joins TRBV7-6 to TRBJ2-3, with 9 bases fitting TRBD1. The V gene's germline CDR1 is SGHVS and CDR2 FNYEAQ. This CDR3 is built from 17 residues. CDR3 loop: CASSSRTGAGNNQPQYF. The DNA read from the CDR3 is TGTGCCAGTAGCTCCCGGACAGGGGCGGGCAACAATCAGCCG.

On this clone itself: Read data end 3 residues before the CDR3 end; the end is taken from the germline J gene. This rearrangement joins TRBV4-2 to TRBJ1-1; possible D gene TRBD1, 6 bases. The CDR3 has 20 residues. V dropped 4 bases and J dropped 1 base, with 28 bases sitting between them. Germline V gene sequence: CDR1 LGHNA, CDR2 YNFKEQ. The CDR3 bases that were read are TGTGCCAGCAGCCCTGAGGCAGGGGTTCCAATAGAAAAAGAGAACACTGAA. Translation gives CASSPEAGVPIEKENTE. The CDR3 reads in full as CASSPEAGVPIEKENTEAFF.

Comment on this clone: The read falls 3 residues short of the CDR3 end, and the missing part is taken from the germline J gene. The rearrangement links TRBV6-1 to TRBJ2-6; no clear D gene. The germline V gene encodes CDR1 MNHNS and CDR2 SASEGT. The CDR3 spans 15 residues. Deletions cut 3 bases from V and 4 bases from J, with 10 bases between. The CDR3 bases that were read are TGTGCCAGCAGTGAGGCCAGAGCGGGGGCCAACGTC. Its protein product is CASSEARAGANV. The complete CDR3 sequence is CASSEARAGANVLTF.